This TCR beta chain was obtained from a study of CD8 T cells in Susac syndrome. Broader study findings: In its TCR sequencing and HLA analysis, the study acknowledged that the number of individuals was relatively small.

TCR beta sequencing covered blood CD8+ and CD4+ T cells. Negative magnetic isolation gave CD8+ and CD4+ cells; FACS enriched CD8+ TEMRA. Details on this clonotype: The antigen is undetermined.

Random hexamers primed reverse transcription of 0.5 to 1 ug RNA. Multiplex immunoSEQ PCR targeted 54 Vbeta and 13 Jbeta TCR beta segments. MiXCR was run by TCRdb on the immunoSEQ multiplex PCR reads, yielding one entry per CDR3 protein. The table shows approximately 75,000 distinct CDR3 sequences, with 95% occurring only once. The specimen was CD8+ T cells from PBMCs. The TCR was taken from a human donor in good health.

The CDR3 DNA sequence: TGTGCCAGTAGCGATAGTGGGTTAACTGAAGCTTTCTTT. It encodes CASSDSGLTEAFF. V and J are TRBV19 and TRBJ1-1; D remains unclear. Germline loops: CDR1 LNHDA, CDR2 SQIVND (reference sequence). This CDR3 is 13 amino acids long. V dropped 6 bases and J dropped 5 bases, with 13 bases sitting between them.